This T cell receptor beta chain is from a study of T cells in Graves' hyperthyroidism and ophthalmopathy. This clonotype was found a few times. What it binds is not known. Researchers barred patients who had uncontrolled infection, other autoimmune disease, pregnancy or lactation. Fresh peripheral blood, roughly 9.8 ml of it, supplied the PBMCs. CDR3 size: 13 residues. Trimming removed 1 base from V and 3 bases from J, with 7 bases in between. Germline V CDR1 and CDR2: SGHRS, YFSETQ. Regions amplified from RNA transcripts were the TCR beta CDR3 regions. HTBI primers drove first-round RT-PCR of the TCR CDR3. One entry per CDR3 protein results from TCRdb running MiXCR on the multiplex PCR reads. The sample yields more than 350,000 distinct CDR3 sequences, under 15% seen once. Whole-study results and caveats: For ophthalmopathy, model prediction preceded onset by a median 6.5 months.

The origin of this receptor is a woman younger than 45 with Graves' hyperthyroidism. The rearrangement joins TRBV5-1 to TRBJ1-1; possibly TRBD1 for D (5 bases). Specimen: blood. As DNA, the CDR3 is TGCGCCAGCAGCTTGTCAGGGTACACTGAAGCTTTCTTT. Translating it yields CASSLSGYTEAFF. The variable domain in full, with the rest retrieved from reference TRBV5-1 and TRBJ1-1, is KAGVTQTPRYLIKTRGQQVTLSCSPISGHRSVSWYQQTPGQGLQFLFEYFSETQRNKGNFPGRFSGRQFSNSRSEMNVSTLELGDSALYLCASSLSGYTEAFFGQGTRLTVV.